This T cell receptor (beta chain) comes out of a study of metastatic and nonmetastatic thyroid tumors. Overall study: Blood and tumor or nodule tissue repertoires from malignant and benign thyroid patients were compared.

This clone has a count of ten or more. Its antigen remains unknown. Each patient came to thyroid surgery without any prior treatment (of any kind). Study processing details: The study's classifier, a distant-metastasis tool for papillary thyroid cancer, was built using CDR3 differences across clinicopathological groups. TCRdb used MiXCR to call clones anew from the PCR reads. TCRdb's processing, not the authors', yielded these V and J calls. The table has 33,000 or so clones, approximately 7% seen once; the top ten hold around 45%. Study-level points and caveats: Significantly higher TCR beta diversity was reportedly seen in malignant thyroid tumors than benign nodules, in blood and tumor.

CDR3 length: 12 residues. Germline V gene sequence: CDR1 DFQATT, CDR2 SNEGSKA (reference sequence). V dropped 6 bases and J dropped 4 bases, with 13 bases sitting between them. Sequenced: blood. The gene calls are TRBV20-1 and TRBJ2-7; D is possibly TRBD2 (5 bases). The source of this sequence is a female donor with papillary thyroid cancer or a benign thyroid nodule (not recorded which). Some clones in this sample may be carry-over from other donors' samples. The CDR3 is CSATSGRYEQYF. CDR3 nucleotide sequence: TGCAGTGCCACCAGCGGAAGATACGAGCAGTACTTC.